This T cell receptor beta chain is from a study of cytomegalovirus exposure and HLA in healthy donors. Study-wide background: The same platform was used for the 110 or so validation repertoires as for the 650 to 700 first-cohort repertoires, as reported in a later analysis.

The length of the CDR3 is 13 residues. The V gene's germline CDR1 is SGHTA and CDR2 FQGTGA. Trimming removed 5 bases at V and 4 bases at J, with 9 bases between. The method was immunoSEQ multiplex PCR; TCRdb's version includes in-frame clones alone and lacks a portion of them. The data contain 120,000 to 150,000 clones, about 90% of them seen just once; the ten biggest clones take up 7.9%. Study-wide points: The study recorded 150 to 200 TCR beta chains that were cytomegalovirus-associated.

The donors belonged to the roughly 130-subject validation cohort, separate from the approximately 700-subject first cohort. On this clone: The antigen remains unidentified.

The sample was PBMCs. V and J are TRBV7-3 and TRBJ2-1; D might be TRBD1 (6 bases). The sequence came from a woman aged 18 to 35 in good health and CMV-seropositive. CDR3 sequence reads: CASSQDRYNEQFF. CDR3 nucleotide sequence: TGTGCCAGCAGCCAAGACAGGTACAATGAGCAGTTCTTC.